A selection of T cell receptor beta chains follows, all from one sample in a study of T cell repertoires in cytomegalovirus infection. TCRdb independently ran MiXCR on the reads; one entry per CDR3 protein. The sample holds about 360,000 distinct CDR3 sequences, less than 20% seen once. The specimen was PBMCs. The origin of the receptors is a human donor in good health (CMV status not recorded). Some clones in this sample may be carry-over from other donors' samples. Each CDR3 is given with its conserved first and last residue.

v_call | cdr3_aa
TRBV7-2 | CASSLSREAGYTF
TRBV18 | CASSQDRGNQPQHF
TRBV10-3 | CATGVERRDTQYF
TRBV19 | CASRGTPGTYEQYF
TRBV7-2 | CASSSWTGGTDTQYF
TRBV3-1 | CASSPLSGGTDTQYF
TRBV11-2 | CASSSSFNEKLFF
TRBV20-1 | CSAGTDEGEKLFF
TRBV11-1 | CASNGPGQGEAFF
TRBV4-3 | CASSQVGGSADTQYF
TRBV7-9 | CASSLGDWNSGANVLTF
TRBV5-1 | CASSFEGGNEKLFF
TRBV7-2 | CASSRPPGEQFF
TRBV20-1 | CSARGTPGGLKDEQFF
TRBV12-3/TRBV12-4 | CASSGTGRMLSGANVLTF
TRBV11-2 | CASSLAPGGRGTDTQYF
TRBV5-1 | CASSFGVGGQPQHF
TRBV6-1 | CASSEAPQLGFHF
TRBV20-1 | CSHRSTDTQYF
TRBV7-2 | CASSFRTRATGELFF
TRBV7-8 | CASSLALLVTDTQYF
TRBV25-1 | CASSGGSYGYTF
TRBV2 | CASSEVASRYNEQFF
TRBV12-3/TRBV12-4 | CASSLAGVSGRASDTQYF
TRBV12-5 | CASGLVPPGNTIYF
TRBV5-4 | CASSYEAEPYGYTF
TRBV20-1 | CNTGDPLSYQETQYF
TRBV6-6 | CASSYSEVAGAQYF
TRBV19 | CASSIAYRNPPMNTEAFF
TRBV24-1 | CATSGTGEGTEAFF
TRBV29-1 | CSVEDRLRGVGAGGYTF
TRBV28 | CASSLGSGRGYGYTF
TRBV10-3 | CAISESYRVAFF
TRBV7-2 | CASSLMGRQFF
TRBV15 | CATSNTGTGTTWGYEQYF
TRBV20-1 | CSATHPGARGGETQYF
TRBV7-6 | CASSLGQTYNSPLHF
TRBV6-1 | CASRAAGPRDTQYF
TRBV29-1 | CSATGTSGSTDTQYF
TRBV12-5 | CASGLVLRVVDNEQFF
TRBV12-3/TRBV12-4 | CASSQGSSYNEQFF
TRBV6-2/TRBV6-3 | CASSLARGHLSTEAFF
TRBV20-1 | CSATTSLSSYNEQFF
TRBV5-1 | CASSSEGVSNEKLFF
TRBV2 | CASLKGAGQETQYF
TRBV12-3/TRBV12-4 | CASSPGRDEQFF
TRBV7-2 | CASSLAGSGSYNEQFF
TRBV7-2 | CASSPQQGSSYGYTF
TRBV7-2 | CASSLAPHITYEQYF